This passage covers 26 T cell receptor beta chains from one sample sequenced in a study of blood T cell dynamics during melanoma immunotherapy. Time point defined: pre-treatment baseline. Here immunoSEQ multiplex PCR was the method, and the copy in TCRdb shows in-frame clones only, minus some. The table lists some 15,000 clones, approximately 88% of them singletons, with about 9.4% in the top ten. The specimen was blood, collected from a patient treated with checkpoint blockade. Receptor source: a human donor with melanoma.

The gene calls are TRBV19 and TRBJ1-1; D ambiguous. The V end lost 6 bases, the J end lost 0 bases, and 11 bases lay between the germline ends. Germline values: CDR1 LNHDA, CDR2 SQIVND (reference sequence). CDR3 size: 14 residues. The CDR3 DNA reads TGTGCCAGTAGGGTGGAAGGACTGAACACTGAAGCTTTCTTT. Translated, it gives CASRVEGLNTEAFF.

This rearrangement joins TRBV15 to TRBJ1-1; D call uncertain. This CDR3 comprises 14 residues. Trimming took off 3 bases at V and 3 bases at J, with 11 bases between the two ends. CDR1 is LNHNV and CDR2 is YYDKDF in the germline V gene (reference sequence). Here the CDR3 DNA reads TGTGCCACCAGCAGGTCCAGACAATACACTGAAGCTTTCTTT. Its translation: CATSRSRQYTEAFF.

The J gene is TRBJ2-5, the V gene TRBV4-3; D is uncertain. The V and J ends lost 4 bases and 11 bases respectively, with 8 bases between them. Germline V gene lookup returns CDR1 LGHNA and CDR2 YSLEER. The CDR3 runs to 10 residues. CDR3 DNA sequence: TGCGCCAGCAGCCCCCCAAAGCAGTACTTC. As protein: CASSPPKQYF.

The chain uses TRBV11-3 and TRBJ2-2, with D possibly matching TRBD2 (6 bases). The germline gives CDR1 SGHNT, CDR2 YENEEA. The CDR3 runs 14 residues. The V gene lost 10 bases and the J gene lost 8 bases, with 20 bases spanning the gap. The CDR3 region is CATRDPDIPGELFF. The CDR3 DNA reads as TGTGCCACGCGGGACCCAGATATCCCTGGGGAGCTGTTTTTT.

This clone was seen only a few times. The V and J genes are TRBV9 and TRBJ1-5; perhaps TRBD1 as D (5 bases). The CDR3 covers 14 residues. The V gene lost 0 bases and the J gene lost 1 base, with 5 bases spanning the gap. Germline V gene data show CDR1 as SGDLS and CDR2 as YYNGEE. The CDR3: CASSVGDSNQPQHF. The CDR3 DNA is TGTGCCAGCAGCGTAGGGGACAGCAATCAGCCCCAGCATTTT.

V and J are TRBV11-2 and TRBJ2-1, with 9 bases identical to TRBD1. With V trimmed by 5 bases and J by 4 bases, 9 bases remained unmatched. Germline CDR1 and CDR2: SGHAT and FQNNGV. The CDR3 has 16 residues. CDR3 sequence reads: CASSRTGDRVYNEQFF. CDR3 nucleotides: TGTGCCAGCAGCCGCACGGGGGACAGGGTTTACAATGAGCAGTTCTTC.

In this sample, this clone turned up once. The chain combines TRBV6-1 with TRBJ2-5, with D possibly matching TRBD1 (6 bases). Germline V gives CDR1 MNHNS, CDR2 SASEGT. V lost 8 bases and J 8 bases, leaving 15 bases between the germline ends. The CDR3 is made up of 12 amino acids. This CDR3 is CASVYQGGTQYF. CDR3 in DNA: TGTGCCAGCGTGTACCAAGGGGGAACCCAGTACTTC.

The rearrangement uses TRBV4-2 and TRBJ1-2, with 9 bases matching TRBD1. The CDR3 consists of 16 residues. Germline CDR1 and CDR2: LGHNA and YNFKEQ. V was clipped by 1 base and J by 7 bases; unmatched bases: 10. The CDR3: CASSQGEQGAVGGYTF. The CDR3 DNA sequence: TGTGCCAGCAGCCAAGGGGAACAGGGGGCGGTGGGTGGCTACACCTTC.

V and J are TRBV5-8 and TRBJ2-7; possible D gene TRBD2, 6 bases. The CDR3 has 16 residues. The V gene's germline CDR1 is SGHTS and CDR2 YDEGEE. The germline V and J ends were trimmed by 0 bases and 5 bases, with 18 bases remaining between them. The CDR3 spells CASSLERGSLVHEQYF. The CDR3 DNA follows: TGTGCCAGCAGCTTGGAACGGGGGAGCCTGGTCCACGAGCAGTACTTC.

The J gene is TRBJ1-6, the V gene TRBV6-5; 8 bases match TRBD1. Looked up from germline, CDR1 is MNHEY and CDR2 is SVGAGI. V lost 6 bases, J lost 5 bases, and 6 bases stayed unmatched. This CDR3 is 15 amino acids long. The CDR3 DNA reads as TGTGCCAGCAGAGTCGAGGACAGGGATAATTCACCCCTCCACTTT. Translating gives CASRVEDRDNSPLHF.

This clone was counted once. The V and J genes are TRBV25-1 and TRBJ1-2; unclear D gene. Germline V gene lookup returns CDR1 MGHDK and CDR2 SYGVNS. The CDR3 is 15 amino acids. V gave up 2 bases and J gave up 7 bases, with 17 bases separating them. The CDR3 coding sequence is TGTGCCAGCAGTGAAGGAACTTCTCGGGCTGGTGGCTACACCTTC. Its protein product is CASSEGTSRAGGYTF.

CDR3 sequence reads: CASSFPGANSYEQYF. The CDR3, as DNA: TGTGCCAGCAGCTTCCCGGGAGCTAATTCCTACGAGCAGTACTTC. The chain is built from TRBV5-6 and TRBJ2-7; possibly TRBD2 for D (6 bases). The germline V gene encodes CDR1 SGHDT and CDR2 YYEEEE. The CDR3 is 15 residues long. V was pared by 2 bases and J by 1 base, with 13 bases between. The variable domain in full, with the rest retrieved from reference TRBV5-6 and TRBJ2-7, is DAGVTQSPTHLIKTRGQQVTLRCSPKSGHDTVSWYQQALGQGPQFIFQYYEEEERQRGNFPDRFSGHQFPNYSSELNVNALLLGDSALYLCASSFPGANSYEQYFGPGTRLTVT.

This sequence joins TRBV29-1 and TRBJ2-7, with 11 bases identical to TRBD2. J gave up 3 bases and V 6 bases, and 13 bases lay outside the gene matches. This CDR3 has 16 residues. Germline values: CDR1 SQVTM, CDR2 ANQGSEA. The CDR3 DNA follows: TGCAGCGTCATTACCGGGACTAGCGGACTCTACTACGAGCAGTACTTC. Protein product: CSVITGTSGLYYEQYF.

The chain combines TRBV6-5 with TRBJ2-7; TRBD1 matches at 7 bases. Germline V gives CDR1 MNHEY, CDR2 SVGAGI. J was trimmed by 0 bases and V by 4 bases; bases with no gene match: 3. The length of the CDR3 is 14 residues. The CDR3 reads CASSSGQSSYEQYF. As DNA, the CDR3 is TGTGCCAGCAGTTCGGGACAGAGCTCCTACGAGCAGTACTTC.

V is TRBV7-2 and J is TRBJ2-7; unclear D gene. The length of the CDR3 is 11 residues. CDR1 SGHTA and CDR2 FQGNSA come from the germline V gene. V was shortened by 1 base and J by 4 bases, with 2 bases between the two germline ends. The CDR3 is CASSLEYEQYF. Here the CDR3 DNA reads TGTGCCAGCAGCTTAGAGTACGAGCAGTACTTC.

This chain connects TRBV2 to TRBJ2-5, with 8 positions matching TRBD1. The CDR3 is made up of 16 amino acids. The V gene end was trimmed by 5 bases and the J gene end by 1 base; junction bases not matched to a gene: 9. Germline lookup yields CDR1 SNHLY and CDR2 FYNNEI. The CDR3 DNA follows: TGTGCCAGCAGTATTGACAGGGGCAACACCCAAGAGACCCAGTACTTC. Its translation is CASSIDRGNTQETQYF.

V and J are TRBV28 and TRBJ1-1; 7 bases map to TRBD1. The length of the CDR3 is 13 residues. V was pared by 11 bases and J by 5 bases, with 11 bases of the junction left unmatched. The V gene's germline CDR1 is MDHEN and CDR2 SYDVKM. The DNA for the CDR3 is TGTGCCGGCACTTCCACAGGGGTTACTGAAGCTTTCTTT. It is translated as CAGTSTGVTEAFF.

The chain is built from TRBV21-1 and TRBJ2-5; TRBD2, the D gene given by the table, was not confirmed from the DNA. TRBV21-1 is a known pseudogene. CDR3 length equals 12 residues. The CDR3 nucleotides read TGTGCCAGCAGCAAAAAAACGCGAACCCAGTACTTC. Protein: CASSKKTRTQYF.

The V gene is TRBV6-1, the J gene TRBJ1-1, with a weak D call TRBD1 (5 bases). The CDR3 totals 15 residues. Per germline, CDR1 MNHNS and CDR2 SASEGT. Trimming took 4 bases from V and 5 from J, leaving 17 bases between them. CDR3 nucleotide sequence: TGTGCCAGCAGTGCCCTCAGGGCCCCTGGGACTGAAGCTTTCTTT. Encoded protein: CASSALRAPGTEAFF.

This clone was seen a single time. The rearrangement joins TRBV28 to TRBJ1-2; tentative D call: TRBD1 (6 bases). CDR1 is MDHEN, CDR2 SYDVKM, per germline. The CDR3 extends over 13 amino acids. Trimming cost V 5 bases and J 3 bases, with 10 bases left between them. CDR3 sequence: CASSLRQDYGYTF. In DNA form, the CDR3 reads TGTGCCAGCAGTCTCCGACAGGACTATGGCTACACCTTC.

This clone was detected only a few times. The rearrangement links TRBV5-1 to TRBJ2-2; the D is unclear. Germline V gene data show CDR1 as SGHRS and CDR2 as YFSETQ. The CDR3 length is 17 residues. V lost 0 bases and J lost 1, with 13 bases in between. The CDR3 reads CASSLVAGSQNTGELFF. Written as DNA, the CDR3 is TGCGCCAGCAGCTTGGTGGCAGGTTCACAGAACACCGGGGAGCTGTTTTTT.

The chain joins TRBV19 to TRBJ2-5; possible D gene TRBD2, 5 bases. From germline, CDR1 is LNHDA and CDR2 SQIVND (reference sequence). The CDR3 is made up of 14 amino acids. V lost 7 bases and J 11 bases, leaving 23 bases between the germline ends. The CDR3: CASTTATTAEEQYF. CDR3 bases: TGTGCCAGTACTACAGCCACCACGGCGGAGGAGCAGTACTTC.

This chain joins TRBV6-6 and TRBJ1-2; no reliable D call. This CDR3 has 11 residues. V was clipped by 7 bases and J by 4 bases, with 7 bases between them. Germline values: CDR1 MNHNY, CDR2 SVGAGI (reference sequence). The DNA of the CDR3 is TGTGCCAGCACTGAGGGCTATGGCTACACCTTC. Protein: CASTEGYGYTF.

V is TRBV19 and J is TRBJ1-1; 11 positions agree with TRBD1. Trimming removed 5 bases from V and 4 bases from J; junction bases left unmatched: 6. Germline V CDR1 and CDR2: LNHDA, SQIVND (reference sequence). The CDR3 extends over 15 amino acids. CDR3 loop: CASSLRTGGGTEAFF. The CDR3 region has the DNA TGTGCCAGTAGTCTCAGGACAGGGGGCGGCACTGAAGCTTTCTTT.

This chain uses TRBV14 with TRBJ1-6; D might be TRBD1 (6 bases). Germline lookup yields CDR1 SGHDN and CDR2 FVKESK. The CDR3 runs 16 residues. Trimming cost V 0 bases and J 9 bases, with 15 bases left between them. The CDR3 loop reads CASSQEVSGGSSPLHF. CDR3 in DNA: TGTGCCAGCAGCCAAGAGGTCTCCGGGGGCAGTTCACCCCTCCACTTT.

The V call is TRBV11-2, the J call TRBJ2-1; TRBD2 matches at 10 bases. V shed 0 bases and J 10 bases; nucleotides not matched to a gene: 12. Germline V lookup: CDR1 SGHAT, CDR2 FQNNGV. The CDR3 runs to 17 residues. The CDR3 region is CASSLDLASGRIHEQFF. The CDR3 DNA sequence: TGTGCCAGCAGCTTAGATCTTGCTAGCGGGAGAATCCACGAGCAGTTCTTC.